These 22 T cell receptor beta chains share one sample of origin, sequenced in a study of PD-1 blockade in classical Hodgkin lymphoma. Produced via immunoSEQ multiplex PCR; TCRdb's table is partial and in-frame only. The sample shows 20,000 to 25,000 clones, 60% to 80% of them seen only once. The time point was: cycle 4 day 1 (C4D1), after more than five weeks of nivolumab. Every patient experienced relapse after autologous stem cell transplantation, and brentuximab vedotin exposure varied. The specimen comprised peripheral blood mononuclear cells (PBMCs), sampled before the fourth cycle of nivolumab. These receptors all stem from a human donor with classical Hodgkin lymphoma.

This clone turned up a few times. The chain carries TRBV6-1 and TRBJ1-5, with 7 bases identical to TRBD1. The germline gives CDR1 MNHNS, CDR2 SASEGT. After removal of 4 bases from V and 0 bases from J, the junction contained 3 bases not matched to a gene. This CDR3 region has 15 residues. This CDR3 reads CASSAGDSSNQPQHF. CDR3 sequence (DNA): TGTGCCAGCAGTGCAGGGGACAGTAGCAATCAGCCCCAGCATTTT.

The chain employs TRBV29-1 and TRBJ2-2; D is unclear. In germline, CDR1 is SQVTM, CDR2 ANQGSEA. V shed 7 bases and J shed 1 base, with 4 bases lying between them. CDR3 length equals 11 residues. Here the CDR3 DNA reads TGCAGCGGCGGGAACACCGGGGAGCTGTTTTTT. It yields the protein CSGGNTGELFF.

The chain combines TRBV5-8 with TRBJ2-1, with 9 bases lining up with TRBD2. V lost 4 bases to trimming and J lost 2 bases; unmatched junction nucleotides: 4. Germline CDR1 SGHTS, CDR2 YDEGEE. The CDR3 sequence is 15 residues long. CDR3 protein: CASSHSGRTYNEQFF. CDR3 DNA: TGTGCCAGCAGCCATAGCGGGAGAACCTACAATGAGCAGTTCTTC.

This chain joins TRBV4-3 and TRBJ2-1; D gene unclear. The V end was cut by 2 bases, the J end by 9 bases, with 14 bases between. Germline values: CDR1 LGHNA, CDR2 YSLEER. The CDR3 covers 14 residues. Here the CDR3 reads CASSQQFVGGEQFF. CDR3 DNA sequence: TGCGCCAGCAGCCAACAGTTTGTGGGTGGTGAGCAGTTCTTC.

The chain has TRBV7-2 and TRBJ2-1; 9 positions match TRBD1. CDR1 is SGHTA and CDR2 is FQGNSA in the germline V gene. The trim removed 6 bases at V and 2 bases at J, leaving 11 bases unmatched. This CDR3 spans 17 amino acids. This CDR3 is CASSKTGGTGPYNEQFF. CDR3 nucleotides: TGTGCCAGCAGTAAAACCGGTGGGACAGGGCCCTACAATGAGCAGTTCTTC.

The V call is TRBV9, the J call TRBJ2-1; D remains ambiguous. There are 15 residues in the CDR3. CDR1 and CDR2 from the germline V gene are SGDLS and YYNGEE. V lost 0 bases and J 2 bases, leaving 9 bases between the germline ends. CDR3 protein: CASSVVDDTYNEQFF. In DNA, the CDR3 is TGTGCCAGCAGCGTAGTAGATGATACCTACAATGAGCAGTTCTTC.

The DNA of the CDR3 is TGTGCCAGTAGTAGAGGAGCTTTAAATCAGCCCCAGCATTTT. Translated: CASSRGALNQPQHF. The chain links TRBV19 to TRBJ1-5; unclear D gene. The germline V gene encodes CDR1 LNHDA and CDR2 SQIVND (reference sequence). V was trimmed by 4 bases and J by 4 bases, leaving 11 bases between them. CDR3 length: 14 amino acids.

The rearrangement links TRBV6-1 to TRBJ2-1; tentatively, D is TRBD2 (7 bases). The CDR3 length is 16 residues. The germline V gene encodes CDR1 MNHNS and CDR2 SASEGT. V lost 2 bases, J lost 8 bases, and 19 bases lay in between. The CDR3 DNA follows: TGTGCCAGCAGTGAACAGTCGTTGGGGGGGGGCTATGAGCAGTTCTTC. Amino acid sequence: CASSEQSLGGGYEQFF.

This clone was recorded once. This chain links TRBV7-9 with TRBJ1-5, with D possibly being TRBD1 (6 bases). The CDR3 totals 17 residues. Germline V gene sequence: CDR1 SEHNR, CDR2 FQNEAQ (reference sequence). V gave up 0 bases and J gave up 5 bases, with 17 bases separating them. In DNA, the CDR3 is TGTGCCAGCAGCTTAGCGTGGTATGGGGGCGCGGATCAGCCCCAGCATTTT. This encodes CASSLAWYGGADQPQHF.

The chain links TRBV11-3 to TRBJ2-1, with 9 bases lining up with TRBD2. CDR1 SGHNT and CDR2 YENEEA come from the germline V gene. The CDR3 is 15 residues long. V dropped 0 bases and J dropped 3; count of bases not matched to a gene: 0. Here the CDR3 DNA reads TGTGCCAGCAGCTTAGATAGCGGGAGCTACAATGAGCAGTTCTTC. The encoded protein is CASSLDSGSYNEQFF.

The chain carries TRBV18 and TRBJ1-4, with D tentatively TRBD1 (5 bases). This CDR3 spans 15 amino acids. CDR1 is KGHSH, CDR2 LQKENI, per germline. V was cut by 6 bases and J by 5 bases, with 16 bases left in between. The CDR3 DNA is TGTGCCAGCTCCCCGAGGGACGGGGACAATGAAAAACTGTTTTTT. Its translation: CASSPRDGDNEKLFF.

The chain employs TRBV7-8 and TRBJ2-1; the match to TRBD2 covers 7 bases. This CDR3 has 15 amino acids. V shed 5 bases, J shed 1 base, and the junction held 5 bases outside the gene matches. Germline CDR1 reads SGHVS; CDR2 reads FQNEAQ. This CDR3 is CASSRWGGSYNEQFF. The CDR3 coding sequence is TGTGCCAGCAGCCGATGGGGGGGGTCCTACAATGAGCAGTTCTTC. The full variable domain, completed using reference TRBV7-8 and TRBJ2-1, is GAGVSQSPRYKVAKRGQDVALRCDPISGHVSLFWYQQALGQGPEFLTYFQNEAQLDKSGLPSDRFFAERPEGSVSTLKIQRTQQEDSAVYLCASSRWGGSYNEQFFGPGTRLTVL.

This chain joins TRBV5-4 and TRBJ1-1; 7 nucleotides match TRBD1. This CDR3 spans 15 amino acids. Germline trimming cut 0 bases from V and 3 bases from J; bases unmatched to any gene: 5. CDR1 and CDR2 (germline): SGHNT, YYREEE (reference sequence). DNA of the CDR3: TGTGCCAGCAGCTTGGACCAGGGGGATTACACTGAAGCTTTCTTT. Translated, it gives CASSLDQGDYTEAFF.

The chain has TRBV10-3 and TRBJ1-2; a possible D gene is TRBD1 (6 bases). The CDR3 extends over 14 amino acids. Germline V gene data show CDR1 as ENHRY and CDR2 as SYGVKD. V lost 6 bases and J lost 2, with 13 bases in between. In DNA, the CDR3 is TGTGCCATCAGCCCGGGACACCGAAACTATGGCTACACCTTC. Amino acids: CAISPGHRNYGYTF.

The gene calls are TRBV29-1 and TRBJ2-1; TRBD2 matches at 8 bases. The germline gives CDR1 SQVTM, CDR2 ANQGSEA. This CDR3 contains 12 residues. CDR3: CSWGRGENEQFF. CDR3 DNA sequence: TGCAGTTGGGGGCGGGGGGAAAATGAGCAGTTCTTC.

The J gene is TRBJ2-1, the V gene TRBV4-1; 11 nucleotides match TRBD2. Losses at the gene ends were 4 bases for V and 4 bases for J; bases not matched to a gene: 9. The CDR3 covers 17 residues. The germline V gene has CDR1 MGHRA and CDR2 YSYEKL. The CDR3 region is CASSLSSSGGAYNEQFF. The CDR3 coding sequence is TGCGCCAGCAGCCTGAGCAGTAGCGGGGGGGCTTACAATGAGCAGTTCTTC.

In DNA form, the CDR3 reads TGTGCCAGCTCGTCAGGCATCGTGGGGGAGACCCAGTACTTC. As protein: CASSSGIVGETQYF. The J gene is TRBJ2-5, the V gene TRBV18; D not resolved. V dropped 6 bases and J dropped 5 bases, with 16 bases sitting between them. Germline V gene lookup returns CDR1 KGHSH and CDR2 LQKENI. The CDR3 length is 14 residues.

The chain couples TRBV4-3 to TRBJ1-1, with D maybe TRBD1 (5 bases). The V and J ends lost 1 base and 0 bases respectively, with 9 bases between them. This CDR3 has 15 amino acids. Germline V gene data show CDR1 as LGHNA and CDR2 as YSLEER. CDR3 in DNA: TGCGCCAGCAGCCAAGGGGACGGTTTGAACACTGAAGCTTTCTTT. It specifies CASSQGDGLNTEAFF.

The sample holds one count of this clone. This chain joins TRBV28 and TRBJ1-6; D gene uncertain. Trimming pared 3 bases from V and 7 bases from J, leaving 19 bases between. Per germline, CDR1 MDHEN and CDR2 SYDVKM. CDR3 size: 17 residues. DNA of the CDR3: TGTGCCAGCAGTTTGGCGACGAACCTAATGCACAATTCACCCCTCCACTTT. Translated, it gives CASSLATNLMHNSPLHF.

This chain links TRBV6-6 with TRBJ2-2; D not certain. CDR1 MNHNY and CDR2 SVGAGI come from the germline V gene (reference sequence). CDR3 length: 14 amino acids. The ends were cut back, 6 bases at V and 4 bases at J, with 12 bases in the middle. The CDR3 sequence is CASSPLGSTGELFF. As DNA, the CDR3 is TGTGCCAGCAGCCCCCTAGGATCCACCGGGGAGCTGTTTTTT.

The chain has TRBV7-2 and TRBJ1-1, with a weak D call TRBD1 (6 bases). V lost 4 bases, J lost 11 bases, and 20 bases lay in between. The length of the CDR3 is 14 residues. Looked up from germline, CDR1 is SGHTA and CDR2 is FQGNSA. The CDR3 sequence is CASSYRQVRQGAFF. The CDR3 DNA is TGTGCCAGCAGCTACCGACAGGTCCGTCAAGGGGCTTTCTTT.

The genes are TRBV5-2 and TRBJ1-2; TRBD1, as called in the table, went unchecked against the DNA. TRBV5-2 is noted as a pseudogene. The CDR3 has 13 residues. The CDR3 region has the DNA TGTGCCAGCAGCTCAGGACATTCCTATGGCTACACCTTC. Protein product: CASSSGHSYGYTF.